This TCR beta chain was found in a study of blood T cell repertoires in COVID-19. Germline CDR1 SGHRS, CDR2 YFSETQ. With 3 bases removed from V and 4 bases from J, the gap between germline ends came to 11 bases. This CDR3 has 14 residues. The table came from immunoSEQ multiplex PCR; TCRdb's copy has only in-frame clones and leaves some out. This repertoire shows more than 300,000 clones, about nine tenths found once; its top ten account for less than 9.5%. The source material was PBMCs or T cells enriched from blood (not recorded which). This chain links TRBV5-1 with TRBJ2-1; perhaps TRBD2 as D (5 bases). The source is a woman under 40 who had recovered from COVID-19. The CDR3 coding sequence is TGCGCCAGCAGCTCCCGGGATCCTTACAATGAGCAGTTCTTC. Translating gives CASSSRDPYNEQFF.